What follows is one TCR beta chain and its context. This clone's antigen is unknown. The sample holds no much larger clone one base away, and base qualities are not on file. This entry comes from a study of blood T cell repertoires in COVID-19 (dated by TCRdb to about 2020). The study in broad terms: The collaborator samples originated in the United States, Italy and Spain and spanned the acute and convalescent phases of COVID-19. The material from the prospective study consisted of cDNA or gDNA derived from T cells, B-cell-depleted T cells, or PBMCs. Deeply sampled blood TCRbeta repertoires from subjects exposed to, actively infected with, or recovered from COVID-19 were included in the dataset. A freely available public database, intended as a resource for researchers studying the immune response to SARS-CoV-2, is where the repertoires were released. The samples were drawn from the first 160 participants of the ongoing ImmuneRACE study and from some 1,300 subjects provided by 6 global collaborators. Nearly every sample came with metadata listing a de-identified subject ID, COVID-19 status, age in years and sex. Where available, HLA class I and class II types were obtained from metadata supplied by the sample provider rather than from assay-based typing. What the authors observed across the whole study: The quantity of clinical and demographic metadata differed by source and by participant and was supplied without curation.

The immunoSEQ Assay, a bias-controlled multiplex PCR, was used to amplify TCRbeta CDR3 regions from genomic DNA. In the paper's pipeline: Nucleated cell counts per sample were estimated from amplification of reference gene primers within the assay. To quantify the absolute abundance of each unique TCRbeta CDR3 rearrangement, sequence reads were collapsed and filtered. For each sample, productive Simpson clonality was calculated by taking the square root of Simpson's diversity index across productive rearrangements. TCRdb carries this immuneACCESS record with in-frame sequences only. Its versions omit some clonotypes, under half of them owing to an unresolved V gene in the studies checked, with the rest unexplained. That table supplies the V and J calls and clone size; D and trimming were determined from the DNA. The sample yields approximately 400,000 clones; around nine tenths were counted once. 0.9% to 1.5% of the sample lies in the top ten.

Participants in the prospective study were aged roughly 18 to 100 years, lived in 20 to 25 United States geographic areas, and enrolled through a virtual design. To assign participants to cohorts, the prospective study relied on clinical history that participants themselves reported in a screening survey and a study questionnaire. Recovered participants in ImmuneRACE Cohort 3 were defined by two consecutive negative NP/OP PCR tests, clearance by a healthcare professional, or resolution of symptoms. Mobile phlebotomists in the prospective study collected whole blood, serum and a nasopharyngeal or oropharyngeal swab from every participant. Additional blood draws and questionnaires over an approximately two-month period could optionally be provided by prospective study participants. Before DNA extraction, blood samples from the prospective study were shipped at room temperature or frozen. The sequence came from a woman aged 18-30 years who had recovered from COVID-19. Sequenced sample: PBMCs or T cells enriched from blood (not recorded which).

The CDR3 protein sequence reads: CASSQGANTGELFF. The DNA reads TGCGCCAGCAGCCAAGGGGCAAACACCGGGGAGCTGTTTTTT. The sequence links TRBV4-1 to TRBJ2-2; the D gene cannot be named for sure. The CDR3, from cysteine to phenylalanine, totals 14 residues. Only CDR3 DNA remains: 42 bases, in frame from the first base. Per the germline V gene, MGHRA is the CDR1 and YSYEKL is the CDR2. V gives up 1 base and J gives up 2 bases, and the segment between their germline ends measures 5 bases.